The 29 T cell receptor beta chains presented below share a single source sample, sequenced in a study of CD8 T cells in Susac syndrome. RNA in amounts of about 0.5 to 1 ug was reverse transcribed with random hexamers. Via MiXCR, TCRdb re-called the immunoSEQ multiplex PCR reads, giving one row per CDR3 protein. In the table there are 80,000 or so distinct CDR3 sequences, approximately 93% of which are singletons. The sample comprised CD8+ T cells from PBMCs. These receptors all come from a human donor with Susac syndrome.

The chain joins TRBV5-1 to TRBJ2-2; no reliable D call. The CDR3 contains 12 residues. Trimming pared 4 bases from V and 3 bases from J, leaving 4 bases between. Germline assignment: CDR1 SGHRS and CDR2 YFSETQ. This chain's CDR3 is CASSGYTGELFF. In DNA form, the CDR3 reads TGCGCCAGCAGCGGGTACACCGGGGAGCTGTTTTTT.

CDR3 DNA: TGTGCCAGCAGTTGGGGGGGCTCCAGCTCCTACGAGCAGTACTTC. Its translation is CASSWGGSSSYEQYF. This chain connects TRBV28 to TRBJ2-7; perhaps TRBD2 as D (7 bases). V was shortened by 4 bases and J by 0 bases, with 13 bases between the two germline ends. CDR1 and CDR2 (germline): MDHEN, SYDVKM. The CDR3 runs to 15 residues.

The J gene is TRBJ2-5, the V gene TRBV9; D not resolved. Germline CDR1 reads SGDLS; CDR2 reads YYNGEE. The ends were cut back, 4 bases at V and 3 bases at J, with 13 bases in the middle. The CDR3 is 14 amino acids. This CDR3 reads CASSPAGRKETQYF. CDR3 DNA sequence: TGTGCCAGCAGCCCCGCCGGGCGGAAAGAGACCCAGTACTTC.

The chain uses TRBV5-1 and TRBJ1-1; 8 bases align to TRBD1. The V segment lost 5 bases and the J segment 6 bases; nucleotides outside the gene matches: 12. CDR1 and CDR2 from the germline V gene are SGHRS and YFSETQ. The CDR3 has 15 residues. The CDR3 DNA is TGCGCCAGCAGATCAGAAGGGCAGGGGGCGGCTGAAGCTTTCTTT. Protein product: CASRSEGQGAAEAFF. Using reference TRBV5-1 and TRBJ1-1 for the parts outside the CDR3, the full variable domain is KAGVTQTPRYLIKTRGQQVTLSCSPISGHRSVSWYQQTPGQGLQFLFEYFSETQRNKGNFPGRFSGRQFSNSRSEMNVSTLELGDSALYLCASRSEGQGAAEAFFGQGTRLTVV.

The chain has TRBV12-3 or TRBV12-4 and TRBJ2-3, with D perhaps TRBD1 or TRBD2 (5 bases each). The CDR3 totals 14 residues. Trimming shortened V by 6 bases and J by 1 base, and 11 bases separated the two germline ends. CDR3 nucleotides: TGTGCCAGCAGCCGGAGAGGGGGCACAGATACGCAGTATTTT. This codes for CASSRRGGTDTQYF.

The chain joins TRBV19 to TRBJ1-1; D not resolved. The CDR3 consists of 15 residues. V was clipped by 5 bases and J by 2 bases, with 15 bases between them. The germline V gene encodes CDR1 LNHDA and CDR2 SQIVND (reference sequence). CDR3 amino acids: CASSEWRHQNTEAFF. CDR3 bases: TGTGCCAGTAGTGAGTGGCGCCACCAAAACACTGAAGCTTTCTTT.

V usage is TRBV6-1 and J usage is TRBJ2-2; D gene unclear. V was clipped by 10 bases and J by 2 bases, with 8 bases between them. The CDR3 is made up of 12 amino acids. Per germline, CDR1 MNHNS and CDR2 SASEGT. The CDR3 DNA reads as TGTGCCATCCCCACTAACACCGGGGAGCTGTTTTTT. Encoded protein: CAIPTNTGELFF.

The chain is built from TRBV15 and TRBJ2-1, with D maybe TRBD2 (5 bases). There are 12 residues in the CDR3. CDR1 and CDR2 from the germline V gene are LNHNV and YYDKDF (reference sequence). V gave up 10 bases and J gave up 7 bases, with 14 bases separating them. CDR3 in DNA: TGTGCCATCGGACTGGTCAGGAATGAGCAGTTCTTC. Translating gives CAIGLVRNEQFF.

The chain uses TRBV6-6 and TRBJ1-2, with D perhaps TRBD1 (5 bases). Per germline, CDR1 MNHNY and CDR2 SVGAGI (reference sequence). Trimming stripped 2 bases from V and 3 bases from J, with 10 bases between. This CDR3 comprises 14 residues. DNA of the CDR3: TGTGCCAGCAGTTACGAGGCAGGGTACTATGGCTACACCTTC. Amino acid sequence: CASSYEAGYYGYTF.

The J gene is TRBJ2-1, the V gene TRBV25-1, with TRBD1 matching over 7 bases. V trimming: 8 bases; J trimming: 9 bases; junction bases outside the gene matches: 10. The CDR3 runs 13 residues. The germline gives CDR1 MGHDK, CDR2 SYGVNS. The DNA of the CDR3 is TGTGCCAGCTATCTGACAGGGTGGATTGAGCAGTTCTTC. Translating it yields CASYLTGWIEQFF.

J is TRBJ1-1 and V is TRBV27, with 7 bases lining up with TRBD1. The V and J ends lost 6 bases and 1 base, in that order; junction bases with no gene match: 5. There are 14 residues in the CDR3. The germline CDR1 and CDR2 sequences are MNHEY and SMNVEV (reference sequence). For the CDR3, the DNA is TGTGCCAGCAGGCCCGGGACAGCGAACACTGAAGCTTTCTTT. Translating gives CASRPGTANTEAFF.

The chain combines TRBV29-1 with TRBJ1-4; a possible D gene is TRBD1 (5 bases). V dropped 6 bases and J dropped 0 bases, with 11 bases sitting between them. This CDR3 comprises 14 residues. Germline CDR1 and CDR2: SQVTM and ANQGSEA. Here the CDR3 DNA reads TGCAGCGTGGACCCAGGGTCAACTAATGAAAAACTGTTTTTT. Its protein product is CSVDPGSTNEKLFF.

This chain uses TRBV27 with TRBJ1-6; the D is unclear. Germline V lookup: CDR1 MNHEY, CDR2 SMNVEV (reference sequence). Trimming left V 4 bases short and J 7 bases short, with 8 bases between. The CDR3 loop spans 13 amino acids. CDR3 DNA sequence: TGTGCCAGCAGTTCTGCTTCCAATTCACCCCTCCACTTT. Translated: CASSSASNSPLHF.

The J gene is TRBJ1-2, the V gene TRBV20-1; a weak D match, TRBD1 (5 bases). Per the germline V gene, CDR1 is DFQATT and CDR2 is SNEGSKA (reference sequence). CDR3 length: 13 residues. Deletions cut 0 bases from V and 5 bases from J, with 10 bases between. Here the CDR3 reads CSARDSREYGYTF. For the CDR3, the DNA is TGCAGTGCTAGAGATTCCAGGGAATATGGCTACACCTTC.

The CDR3 nucleotides are TGTGCCGCGAGTCCTGAGGGAGATACGCAGTATTTT. Residues: CAASPEGDTQYF. V usage is TRBV12-3 or TRBV12-4 and J usage is TRBJ2-3; D perhaps matches TRBD2 (5 bases). V was trimmed by 11 bases and J by 5 bases, leaving 14 bases between them. The CDR3 extends over 12 amino acids.

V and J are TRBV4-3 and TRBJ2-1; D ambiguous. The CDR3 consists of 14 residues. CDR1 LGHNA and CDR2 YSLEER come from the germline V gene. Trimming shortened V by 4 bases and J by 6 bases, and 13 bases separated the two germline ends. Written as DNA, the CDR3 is TGCGCCAGCAGCCCCGGAGCCCACTCCAATGAGCAGTTCTTC. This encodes CASSPGAHSNEQFF.

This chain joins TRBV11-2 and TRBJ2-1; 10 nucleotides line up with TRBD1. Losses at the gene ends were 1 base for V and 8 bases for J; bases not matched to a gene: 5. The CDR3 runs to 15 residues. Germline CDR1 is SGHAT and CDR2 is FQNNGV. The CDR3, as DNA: TGTGCCAGCAGCTTAGGTGACAGGGGGCTGGATGAGCAGTTCTTC. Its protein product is CASSLGDRGLDEQFF.

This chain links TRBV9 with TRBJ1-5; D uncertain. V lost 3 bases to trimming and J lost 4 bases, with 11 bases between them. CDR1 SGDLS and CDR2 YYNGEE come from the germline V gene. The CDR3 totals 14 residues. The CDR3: CASSASGSNQPQHF. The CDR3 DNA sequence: TGTGCCAGCAGCGCCTCGGGCTCTAATCAGCCCCAGCATTTT.

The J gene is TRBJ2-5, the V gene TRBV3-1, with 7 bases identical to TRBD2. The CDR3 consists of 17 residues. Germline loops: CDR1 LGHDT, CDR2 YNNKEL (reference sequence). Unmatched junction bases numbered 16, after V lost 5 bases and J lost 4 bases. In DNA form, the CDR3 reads TGTGCCAGCAGCACCCCGGGACTAAAAGGGGCAAGAGAGACCCAGTACTTC. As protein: CASSTPGLKGARETQYF.

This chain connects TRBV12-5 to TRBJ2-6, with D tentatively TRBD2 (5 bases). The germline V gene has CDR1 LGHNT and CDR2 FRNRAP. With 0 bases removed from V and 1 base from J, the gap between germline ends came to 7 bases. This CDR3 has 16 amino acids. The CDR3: CASGLVTGSGANVLTF. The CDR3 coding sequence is TGTGCTAGTGGTTTGGTAACGGGATCTGGGGCCAACGTCCTGACTTTC.

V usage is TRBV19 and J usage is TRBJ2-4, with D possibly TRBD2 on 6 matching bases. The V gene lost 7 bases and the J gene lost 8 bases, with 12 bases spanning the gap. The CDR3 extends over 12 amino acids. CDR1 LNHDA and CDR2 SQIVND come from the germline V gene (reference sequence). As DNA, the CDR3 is TGTGCCAGTACGCCTAGCGTGGACATTCAGTACTTC. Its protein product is CASTPSVDIQYF. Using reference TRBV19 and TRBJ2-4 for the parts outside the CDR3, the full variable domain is DGGITQSPKYLFRKEGQNVTLSCEQNLNHDAMYWYRQDPGQGLRLIYYSQIVNDFQKGDIAEGYSVSREKKESFPLTVTSAQKNPTAFYLCASTPSVDIQYFGAGTRLSVL.

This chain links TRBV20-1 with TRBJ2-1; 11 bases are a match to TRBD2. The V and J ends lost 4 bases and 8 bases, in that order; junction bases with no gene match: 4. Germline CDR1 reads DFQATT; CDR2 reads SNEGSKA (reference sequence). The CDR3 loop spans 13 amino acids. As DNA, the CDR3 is TGCAGTGCTACGCTAGCGGGGGGCTATGAGCAGTTCTTC. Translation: CSATLAGGYEQFF.

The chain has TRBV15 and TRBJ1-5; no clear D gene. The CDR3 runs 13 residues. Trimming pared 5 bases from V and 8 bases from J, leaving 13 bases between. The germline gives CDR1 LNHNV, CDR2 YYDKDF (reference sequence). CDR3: CATSSFDGEPQHF. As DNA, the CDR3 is TGTGCCACCAGCTCTTTTGACGGGGAGCCCCAGCATTTT.

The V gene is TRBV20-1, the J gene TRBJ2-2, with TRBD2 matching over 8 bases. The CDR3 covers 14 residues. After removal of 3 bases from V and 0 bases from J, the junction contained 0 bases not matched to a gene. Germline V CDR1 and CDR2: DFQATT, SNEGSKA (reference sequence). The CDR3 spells CSARGLANTGELFF. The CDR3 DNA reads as TGCAGTGCTAGGGGACTAGCGAACACCGGGGAGCTGTTTTTT.

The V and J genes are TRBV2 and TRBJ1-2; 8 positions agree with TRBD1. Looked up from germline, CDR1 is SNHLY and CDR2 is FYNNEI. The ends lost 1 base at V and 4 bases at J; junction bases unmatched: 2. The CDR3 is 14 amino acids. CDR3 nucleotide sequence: TGTGCCAGCAGTGAAGGGGACAGGCTCTATGGCTACACCTTC. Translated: CASSEGDRLYGYTF.

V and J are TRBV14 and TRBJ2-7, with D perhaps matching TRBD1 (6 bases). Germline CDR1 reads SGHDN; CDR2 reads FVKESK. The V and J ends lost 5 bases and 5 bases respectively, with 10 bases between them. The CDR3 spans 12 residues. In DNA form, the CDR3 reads TGTGCCAGCAGCACCAGGGGCCACGAGCAGTACTTC. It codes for CASSTRGHEQYF. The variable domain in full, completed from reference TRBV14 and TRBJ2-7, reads EAGVTQFPSHSVIEKGQTVTLRCDPISGHDNLYWYRRVMGKEIKFLLHFVKESKQDESGMPNNRFLAERTGGTYSTLKVQPAELEDSGVYFCASSTRGHEQYFGPGTRLTVT.

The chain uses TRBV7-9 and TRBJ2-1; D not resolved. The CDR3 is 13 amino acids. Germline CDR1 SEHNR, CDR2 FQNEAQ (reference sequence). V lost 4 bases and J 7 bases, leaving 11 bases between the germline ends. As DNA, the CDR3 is TGTGCCAGCAGCTCCTACATCGTGAATGAGCAGTTCTTC. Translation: CASSSYIVNEQFF.

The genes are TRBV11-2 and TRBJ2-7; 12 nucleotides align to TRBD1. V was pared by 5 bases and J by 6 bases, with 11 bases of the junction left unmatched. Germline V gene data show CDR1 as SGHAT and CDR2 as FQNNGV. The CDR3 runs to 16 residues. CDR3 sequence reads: CASSLWDRGRITEQYF. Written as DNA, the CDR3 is TGTGCCAGCAGCCTTTGGGACAGGGGGCGCATAACCGAGCAGTACTTC.

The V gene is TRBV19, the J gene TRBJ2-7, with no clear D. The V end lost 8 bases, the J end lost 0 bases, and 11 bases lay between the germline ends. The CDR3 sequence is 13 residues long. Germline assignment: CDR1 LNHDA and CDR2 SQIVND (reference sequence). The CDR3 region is CASASRSSYEQYF. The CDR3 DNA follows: TGTGCCAGTGCCTCGAGGAGCTCCTACGAGCAGTACTTC.